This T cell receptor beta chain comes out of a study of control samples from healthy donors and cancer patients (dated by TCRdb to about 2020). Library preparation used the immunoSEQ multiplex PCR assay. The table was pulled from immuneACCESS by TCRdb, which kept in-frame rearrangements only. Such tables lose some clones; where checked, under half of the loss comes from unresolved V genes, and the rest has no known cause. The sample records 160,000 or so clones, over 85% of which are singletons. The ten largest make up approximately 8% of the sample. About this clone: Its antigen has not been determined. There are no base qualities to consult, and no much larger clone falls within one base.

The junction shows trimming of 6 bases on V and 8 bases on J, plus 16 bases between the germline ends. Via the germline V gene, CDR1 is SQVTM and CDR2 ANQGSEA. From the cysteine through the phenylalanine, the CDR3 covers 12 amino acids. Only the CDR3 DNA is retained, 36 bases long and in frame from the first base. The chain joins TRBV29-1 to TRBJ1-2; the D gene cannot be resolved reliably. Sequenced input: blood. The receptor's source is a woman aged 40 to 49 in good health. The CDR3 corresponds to CSVDNGVGGYTF. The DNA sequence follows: TGCAGCGTGGATAATGGGGTGGGCGGCTACACCTTC.